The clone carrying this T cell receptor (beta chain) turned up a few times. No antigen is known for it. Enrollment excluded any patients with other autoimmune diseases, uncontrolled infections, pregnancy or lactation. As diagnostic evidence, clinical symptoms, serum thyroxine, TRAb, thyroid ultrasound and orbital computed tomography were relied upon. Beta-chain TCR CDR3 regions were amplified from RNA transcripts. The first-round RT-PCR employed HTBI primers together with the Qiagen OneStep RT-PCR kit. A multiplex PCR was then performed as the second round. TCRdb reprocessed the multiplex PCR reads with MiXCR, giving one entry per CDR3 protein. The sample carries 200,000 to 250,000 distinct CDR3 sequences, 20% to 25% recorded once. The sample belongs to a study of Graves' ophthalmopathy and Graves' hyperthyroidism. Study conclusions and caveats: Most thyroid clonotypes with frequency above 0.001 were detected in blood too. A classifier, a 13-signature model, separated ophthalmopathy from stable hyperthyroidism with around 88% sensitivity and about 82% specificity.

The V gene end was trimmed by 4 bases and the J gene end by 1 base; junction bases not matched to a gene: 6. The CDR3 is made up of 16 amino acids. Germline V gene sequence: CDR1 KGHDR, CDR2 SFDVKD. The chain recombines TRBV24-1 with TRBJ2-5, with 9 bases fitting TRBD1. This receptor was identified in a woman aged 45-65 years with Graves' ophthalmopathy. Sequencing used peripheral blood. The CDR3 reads CATSDSGTGSQETQYF. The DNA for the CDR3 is TGTGCCACCAGTGACTCCGGGACAGGGTCCCAAGAGACCCAGTACTTC.